These T cell receptor beta chains were read from a single sample in a study of cytomegalovirus exposure and HLA in healthy donors. Profiling relied on immunoSEQ multiplex PCR, and the TCRdb table lists in-frame clones only, not all of them. This table has under 200,000 clones, around 80% appearing once. Sequenced material: PBMCs. These receptors were obtained from a male donor in good health and CMV-seropositive. CDR3s include the opening cysteine and the closing phenylalanine or tryptophan. The order of the fields is CDR3 DNA, CDR3 protein, clone size, J gene, V gene, CDR3 length, D gene. A D gene is named only where the DNA matches it firmly. The size of a clone is reported for some rows only, either as once, few or many, or as a class for expanded clones.

cdr3_nt: TGTGCCAGCAGCGGCCCCGGGAATACGCAGTATTTT
cdr3_aa: CASSGPGNTQYF
clone_size: .
j_call: TRBJ2-3
v_call: TRBV5-6
cdr3_length: 12
d_call: .

cdr3_nt: TGTGCCAGCAGCGTAGGGGGACTCCAAGAGACCCAGTACTTC
cdr3_aa: CASSVGGLQETQYF
clone_size: .
j_call: TRBJ2-5
v_call: TRBV9
cdr3_length: 14
d_call: .

cdr3_nt: TGTGCCAGCAGCCCCGGACCGGAACGGGGCGAGCAGTACTTC
cdr3_aa: CASSPGPERGEQYF
clone_size: .
j_call: TRBJ2-7
v_call: TRBV7-6
cdr3_length: 14
d_call: .

cdr3_nt: TGTGCCAGCAGCTTAGGAGACGCAATGGGCAAAAACAGTCAGTACTTC
cdr3_aa: CASSLGDAMGKNSQYF
clone_size: .
j_call: TRBJ2-4
v_call: TRBV7-2
cdr3_length: 16
d_call: .

cdr3_nt: TGTGCCAGCAGCGCGGCGGGGAGCTCTGGAAACACCATATATTTT
cdr3_aa: CASSAAGSSGNTIYF
clone_size: .
j_call: TRBJ1-3
v_call: TRBV9
cdr3_length: 15
d_call: .

cdr3_nt: TGCGCCGAGACAGGGGGCGGGGAGCTGTTTTTT
cdr3_aa: CAETGGGELFF
clone_size: .
j_call: TRBJ2-2
v_call: TRBV23-1
cdr3_length: 11
d_call: TRBD1

cdr3_nt: TGTGCCAGCTCACCGGGTAGCCCTTCCTACGAGCAGTACTTC
cdr3_aa: CASSPGSPSYEQYF
clone_size: once
j_call: TRBJ2-7
v_call: TRBV18
cdr3_length: 14
d_call: .

cdr3_nt: TGTGCCAGCAGTTACGGCAGGGGCCGGAATGAAAAACTGTTTTTT
cdr3_aa: CASSYGRGRNEKLFF
clone_size: .
j_call: TRBJ1-4
v_call: TRBV6-5
cdr3_length: 15
d_call: .

cdr3_nt: TGTGCCAGCAGTGAAGGGGCGTGGGAAAAACTGTTTTTT
cdr3_aa: CASSEGAWEKLFF
clone_size: .
j_call: TRBJ1-4
v_call: TRBV6-1
cdr3_length: 13
d_call: .

cdr3_nt: TGTGCCAGCAGCCTCGCGGGCCGGAATGAAAAACTGTTTTTT
cdr3_aa: CASSLAGRNEKLFF
clone_size: .
j_call: TRBJ1-4
v_call: TRBV7-2
cdr3_length: 14
d_call: .

cdr3_nt: TGTGCCAGCAGCCCATCCAAACAGGGGTTTAGAACCTACGAGCAGTACTTC
cdr3_aa: CASSPSKQGFRTYEQYF
clone_size: .
j_call: TRBJ2-7
v_call: TRBV7-2
cdr3_length: 17
d_call: TRBD1

cdr3_nt: TGTGCCAGCACTTACCTAGCGGGAGGGGGAGCAGATACGCAGTATTTT
cdr3_aa: CASTYLAGGGADTQYF
clone_size: .
j_call: TRBJ2-3
v_call: TRBV6-6
cdr3_length: 16
d_call: TRBD2

cdr3_nt: TGTGCCAGCAGCAGCGACGCCTTC
cdr3_aa: CASSSDAF
clone_size: .
j_call: TRBJ1-2
v_call: TRBV9
cdr3_length: 8
d_call: .

cdr3_nt: TGTGCCACCAGCGGATTTAGACTAGCCAATGAGCAGTTCTTC
cdr3_aa: CATSGFRLANEQFF
clone_size: .
j_call: TRBJ2-1
v_call: TRBV15
cdr3_length: 14
d_call: TRBD2

cdr3_nt: TGTGCCAGCAGTCGCGTGGGAGCTTTTGAAGCTTTCTTT
cdr3_aa: CASSRVGAFEAFF
clone_size: .
j_call: TRBJ1-1
v_call: TRBV27
cdr3_length: 13
d_call: .

cdr3_nt: TGTGCCAGCAGCTTACAGGGGGCCGGGACCGGGGAGCTGTTTTTT
cdr3_aa: CASSLQGAGTGELFF
clone_size: .
j_call: TRBJ2-2
v_call: TRBV11-2
cdr3_length: 15
d_call: TRBD1

cdr3_nt: TGTGCCAGCTCCCCGGGAGCGGGGGCCAACGTCCTGACTTTC
cdr3_aa: CASSPGAGANVLTF
clone_size: few
j_call: TRBJ2-6
v_call: TRBV6-5
cdr3_length: 14
d_call: .

cdr3_nt: TGTGCCACCAGCGGAGGGGGCGCGTCCGGCTACACCTTC
cdr3_aa: CATSGGGASGYTF
clone_size: .
j_call: TRBJ1-2
v_call: TRBV15
cdr3_length: 13
d_call: TRBD1

cdr3_nt: TGTGCCAGCAGCTACCCGAGGACAGGGGGCTTTGATACGCAGTATTTT
cdr3_aa: CASSYPRTGGFDTQYF
clone_size: .
j_call: TRBJ2-3
v_call: TRBV13
cdr3_length: 16
d_call: TRBD1

cdr3_nt: TGTGCCAGCAGCTTGAGGAGCGGGCGTAATGAGCAGTTCTTC
cdr3_aa: CASSLRSGRNEQFF
clone_size: .
j_call: TRBJ2-1
v_call: TRBV5-4
cdr3_length: 14
d_call: .

cdr3_nt: TGTGCCAGCAGCCTCGGGACTAGCGCCGCCGAGCAGTACTTC
cdr3_aa: CASSLGTSAAEQYF
clone_size: .
j_call: TRBJ2-7
v_call: TRBV7-8
cdr3_length: 14
d_call: TRBD2

cdr3_nt: TGTGCCTGGAGTGTTGGCCAGTTAAATCAGCCCCAGCATTTT
cdr3_aa: CAWSVGQLNQPQHF
clone_size: .
j_call: TRBJ1-5
v_call: TRBV30
cdr3_length: 14
d_call: .

cdr3_nt: TGCGCCAGCAGTGCAAACAGGGACGAGCAGTACTTC
cdr3_aa: CASSANRDEQYF
clone_size: .
j_call: TRBJ2-7
v_call: TRBV10-1
cdr3_length: 12
d_call: .

cdr3_nt: TGTGCCAGCAGTTACAGGGGCCCCACCTACGAGCAGTACTTC
cdr3_aa: CASSYRGPTYEQYF
clone_size: .
j_call: TRBJ2-7
v_call: TRBV28
cdr3_length: 14
d_call: TRBD1

cdr3_nt: TGTGCCAGTAGGCTCAGGGGAAGCTCCTACGAGCAGTACTTC
cdr3_aa: CASRLRGSSYEQYF
clone_size: .
j_call: TRBJ2-7
v_call: TRBV19
cdr3_length: 14
d_call: .

cdr3_nt: TGTGCCTGGAGTCAGGTTGGGGCGGATGGCTACACCTTC
cdr3_aa: CAWSQVGADGYTF
clone_size: once
j_call: TRBJ1-2
v_call: TRBV30
cdr3_length: 13
d_call: .

cdr3_nt: TGTGCCAGCTCACCCACCCAGGGGGTGGTTCAGCCCCAGCATTTT
cdr3_aa: CASSPTQGVVQPQHF
clone_size: .
j_call: TRBJ1-5
v_call: TRBV18
cdr3_length: 15
d_call: TRBD1

cdr3_nt: TGTGCCAGCGGACAGAGCTCTGGAAACACCATATATTTT
cdr3_aa: CASGQSSGNTIYF
clone_size: .
j_call: TRBJ1-3
v_call: TRBV6-1
cdr3_length: 13
d_call: .

cdr3_nt: TGTGCCTGGAACCCCGGACAGAAGAACACTGAAGCTTTCTTT
cdr3_aa: CAWNPGQKNTEAFF
clone_size: .
j_call: TRBJ1-1
v_call: TRBV30
cdr3_length: 14
d_call: .

cdr3_nt: TGTGCCTGGAGTCCCTCTTCTGGGGCCAACGTCCTGACTTTC
cdr3_aa: CAWSPSSGANVLTF
clone_size: once
j_call: TRBJ2-6
v_call: TRBV30
cdr3_length: 14
d_call: .

cdr3_nt: TGTGCCAGCACCCCGGGACAGAGCTACGAGCAGTACTTC
cdr3_aa: CASTPGQSYEQYF
clone_size: .
j_call: TRBJ2-7
v_call: TRBV7-9
cdr3_length: 13
d_call: TRBD1

cdr3_nt: TGTGCCAGCAGTGAGGGACAGGACACCGGGGAGCTGTTTTTT
cdr3_aa: CASSEGQDTGELFF
clone_size: .
j_call: TRBJ2-2
v_call: TRBV6-4
cdr3_length: 14
d_call: TRBD1

cdr3_nt: TGTGCCAGCAGCTTGGGAATAGCGGGGGGGCGGTCAGAGACCCAGTACTTC
cdr3_aa: CASSLGIAGGRSETQYF
clone_size: .
j_call: TRBJ2-5
v_call: TRBV5-6
cdr3_length: 17
d_call: TRBD2

cdr3_nt: TGCAGCGTTGCAACCCGGACAGGGCCAGATACGCAGTATTTT
cdr3_aa: CSVATRTGPDTQYF
clone_size: .
j_call: TRBJ2-3
v_call: TRBV29-1
cdr3_length: 14
d_call: TRBD1

cdr3_nt: TGCAGCGTTGCCTCCGGGACAGGAGTGAATCAGCCCCAGCATTTT
cdr3_aa: CSVASGTGVNQPQHF
clone_size: .
j_call: TRBJ1-5
v_call: TRBV29-1
cdr3_length: 15
d_call: TRBD1

cdr3_nt: TGTGCCAGCAGATCGGGGTTTAGCTACGAGCAGTACTTC
cdr3_aa: CASRSGFSYEQYF
clone_size: .
j_call: TRBJ2-7
v_call: TRBV5-8
cdr3_length: 13
d_call: .

cdr3_nt: TGTGCCTGGAGTGCGTGGACTAGCGGGAGCTACGAGCAGTACTTC
cdr3_aa: CAWSAWTSGSYEQYF
clone_size: .
j_call: TRBJ2-7
v_call: TRBV30
cdr3_length: 15
d_call: TRBD2

cdr3_nt: TGTGCCAGCAGGGACCGGAAGGGGCGCTCCTACAATGAGCAGTTCTTC
cdr3_aa: CASRDRKGRSYNEQFF
clone_size: once
j_call: TRBJ2-1
v_call: TRBV6-6
cdr3_length: 16
d_call: .

cdr3_nt: TGTGCCAGTAGCTCTGGGTTGAGCGGGAGGGAGGTCGCAGATACGCAGTATTTT
cdr3_aa: CASSSGLSGREVADTQYF
clone_size: .
j_call: TRBJ2-3
v_call: TRBV19
cdr3_length: 18
d_call: TRBD2

cdr3_nt: TGTGCCAGCAGCTCATCCTACGAGCAGTACTTC
cdr3_aa: CASSSSYEQYF
clone_size: .
j_call: TRBJ2-7
v_call: TRBV11-3
cdr3_length: 11
d_call: .

cdr3_nt: TGCGCCAGCAGCTTGGATAGAACCGGGGAGCTGTTTTTT
cdr3_aa: CASSLDRTGELFF
clone_size: .
j_call: TRBJ2-2
v_call: TRBV5-1
cdr3_length: 13
d_call: .

cdr3_nt: TGCGCCAGCAGCCGCTTGGGGAGGTTAAGTGAAAAACTGTTTTTT
cdr3_aa: CASSRLGRLSEKLFF
clone_size: .
j_call: TRBJ1-4
v_call: TRBV4-1
cdr3_length: 15
d_call: .

cdr3_nt: TGTGCCTGGAGTACCGGGACAGGGGGCGGTGAGCAGTTCTTC
cdr3_aa: CAWSTGTGGGEQFF
clone_size: once
j_call: TRBJ2-1
v_call: TRBV30
cdr3_length: 14
d_call: TRBD1

cdr3_nt: TGTGCCAGCACCCCCGGGATCACCTCTGGGGCCAACGTCCTGACTTTC
cdr3_aa: CASTPGITSGANVLTF
clone_size: once
j_call: TRBJ2-6
v_call: TRBV27
cdr3_length: 16
d_call: .

cdr3_nt: TGCGCCAGCAGCCAAGTAGGGGGATCTAATGAAAAACTGTTTTTT
cdr3_aa: CASSQVGGSNEKLFF
clone_size: .
j_call: TRBJ1-4
v_call: TRBV4-3
cdr3_length: 15
d_call: .